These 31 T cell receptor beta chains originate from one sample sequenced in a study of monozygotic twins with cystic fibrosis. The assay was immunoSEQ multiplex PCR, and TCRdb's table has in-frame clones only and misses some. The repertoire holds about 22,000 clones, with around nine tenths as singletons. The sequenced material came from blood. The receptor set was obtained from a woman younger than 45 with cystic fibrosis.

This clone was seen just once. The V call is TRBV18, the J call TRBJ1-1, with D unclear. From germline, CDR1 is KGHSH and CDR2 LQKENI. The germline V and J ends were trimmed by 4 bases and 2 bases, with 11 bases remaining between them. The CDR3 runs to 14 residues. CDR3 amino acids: CASSRQGLNTEAFF. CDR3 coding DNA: TGTGCCAGCTCACGGCAAGGGCTCAACACTGAAGCTTTCTTT.

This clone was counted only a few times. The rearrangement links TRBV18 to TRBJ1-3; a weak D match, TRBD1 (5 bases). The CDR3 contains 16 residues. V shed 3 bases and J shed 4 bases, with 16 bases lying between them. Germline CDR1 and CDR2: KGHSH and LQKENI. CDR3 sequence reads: CASSPGVGLIGNTIYF. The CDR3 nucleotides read TGTGCCAGCTCACCTGGCGTGGGACTGATAGGAAACACCATATATTTT.

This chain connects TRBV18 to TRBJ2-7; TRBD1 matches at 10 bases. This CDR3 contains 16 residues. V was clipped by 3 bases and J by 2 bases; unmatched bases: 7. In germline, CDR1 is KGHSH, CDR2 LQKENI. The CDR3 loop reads CASSPPRGQGAYEQYF. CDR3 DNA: TGTGCCAGCTCACCTCCCCGAGGACAGGGGGCCTACGAGCAGTACTTC.

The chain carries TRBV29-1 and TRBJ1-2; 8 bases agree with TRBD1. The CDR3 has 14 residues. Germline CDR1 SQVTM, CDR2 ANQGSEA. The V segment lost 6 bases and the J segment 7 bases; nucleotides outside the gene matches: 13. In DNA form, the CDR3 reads TGCAGCGTCCTCCGGGGGCAGGGGGCAGGTGGCTACACCTTC. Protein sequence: CSVLRGQGAGGYTF. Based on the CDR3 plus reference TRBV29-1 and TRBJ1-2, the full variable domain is SAVISQKPSRDICQRGTSLTIQCQVDSQVTMMFWYRQQPGQSLTLIATANQGSEATYESGFVIDKFPISRPNLTFSTLTVSNMSPEDSSIYLCSVLRGQGAGGYTFGSGTRLTVV.

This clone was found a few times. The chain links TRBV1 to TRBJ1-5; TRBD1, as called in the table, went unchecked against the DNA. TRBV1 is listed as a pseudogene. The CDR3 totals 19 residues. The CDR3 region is CTSTPGEETGGMSNQPQHF. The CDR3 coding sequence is TGCACCAGCACCCCCGGAGAGGAGACAGGGGGAATGAGCAATCAGCCCCAGCATTTT.

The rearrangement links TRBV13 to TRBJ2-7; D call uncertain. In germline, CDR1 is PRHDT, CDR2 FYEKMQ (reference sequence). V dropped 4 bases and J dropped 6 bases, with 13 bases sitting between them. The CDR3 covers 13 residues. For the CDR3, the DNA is TGTGCCAGCAGCTCCCCGAAGGATACCGAGCAGTACTTC. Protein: CASSSPKDTEQYF.

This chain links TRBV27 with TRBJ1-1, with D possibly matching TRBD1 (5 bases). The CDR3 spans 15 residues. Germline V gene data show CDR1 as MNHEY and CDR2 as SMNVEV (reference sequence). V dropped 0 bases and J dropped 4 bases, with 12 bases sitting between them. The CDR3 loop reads CASSLSRTGTTEAFF. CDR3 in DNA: TGTGCCAGCAGTTTATCCCGGACGGGGACCACTGAAGCTTTCTTT.

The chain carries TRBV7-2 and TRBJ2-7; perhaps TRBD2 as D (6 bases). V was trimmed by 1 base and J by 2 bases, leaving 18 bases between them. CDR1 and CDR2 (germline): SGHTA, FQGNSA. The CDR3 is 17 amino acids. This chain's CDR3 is CASSLGFRLVVPYEQYF. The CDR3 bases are TGTGCCAGCAGCTTAGGGTTCCGACTAGTGGTACCCTACGAGCAGTACTTC.

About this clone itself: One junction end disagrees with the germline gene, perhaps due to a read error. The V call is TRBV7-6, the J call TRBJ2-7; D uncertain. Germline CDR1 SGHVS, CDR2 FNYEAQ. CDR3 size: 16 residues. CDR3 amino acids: CASCLSRSERYYEQYF. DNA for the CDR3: TGTGCCAGCTGCTTGTCCCGCTCGGAGCGCTACTACGAGCAGTACTTC.

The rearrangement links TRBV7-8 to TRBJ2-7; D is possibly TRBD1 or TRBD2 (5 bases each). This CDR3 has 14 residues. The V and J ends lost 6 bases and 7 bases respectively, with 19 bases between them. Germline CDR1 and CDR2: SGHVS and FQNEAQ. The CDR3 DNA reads TGTGCCAGCAGTGTATTTCCCCCGGGGCGGGAGCAGTACTTC. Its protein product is CASSVFPPGREQYF.

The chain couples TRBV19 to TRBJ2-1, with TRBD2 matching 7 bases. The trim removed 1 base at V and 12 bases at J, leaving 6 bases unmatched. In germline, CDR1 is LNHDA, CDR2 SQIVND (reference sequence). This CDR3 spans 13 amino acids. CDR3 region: CASSIAWTRAQFF. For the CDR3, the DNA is TGTGCCAGTAGTATAGCGTGGACTAGGGCGCAGTTCTTC.

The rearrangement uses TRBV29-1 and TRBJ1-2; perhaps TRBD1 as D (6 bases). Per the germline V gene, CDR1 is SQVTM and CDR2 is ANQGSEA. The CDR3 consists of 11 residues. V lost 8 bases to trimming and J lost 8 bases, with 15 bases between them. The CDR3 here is CSSRDQGGYTF. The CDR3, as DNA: TGCAGCTCCCGGGATCAGGGGGGCTACACCTTC.

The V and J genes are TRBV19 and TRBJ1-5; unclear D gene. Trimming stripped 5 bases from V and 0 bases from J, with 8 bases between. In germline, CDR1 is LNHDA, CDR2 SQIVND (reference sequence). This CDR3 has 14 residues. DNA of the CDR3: TGTGCCAGTAGTTACGCGAATAGCAATCAGCCCCAGCATTTT. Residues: CASSYANSNQPQHF.

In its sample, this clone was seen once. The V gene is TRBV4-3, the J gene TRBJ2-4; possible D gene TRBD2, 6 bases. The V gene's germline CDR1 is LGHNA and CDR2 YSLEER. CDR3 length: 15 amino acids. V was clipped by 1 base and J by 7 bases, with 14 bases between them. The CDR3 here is CASSQALTSANIQYF. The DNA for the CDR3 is TGCGCCAGCAGCCAAGCGCTGACTAGTGCCAACATTCAGTACTTC.

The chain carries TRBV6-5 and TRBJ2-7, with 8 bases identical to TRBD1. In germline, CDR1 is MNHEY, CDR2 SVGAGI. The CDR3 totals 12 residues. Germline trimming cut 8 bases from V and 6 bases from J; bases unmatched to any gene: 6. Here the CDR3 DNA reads TGTGCCAGCGGGGAACAGGGGGGCGAGCAGTACTTC. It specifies CASGEQGGEQYF.

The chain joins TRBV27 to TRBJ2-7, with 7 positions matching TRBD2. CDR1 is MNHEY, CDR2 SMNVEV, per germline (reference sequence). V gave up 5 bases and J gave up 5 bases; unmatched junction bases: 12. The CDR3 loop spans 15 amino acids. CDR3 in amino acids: CASSPGSGVVHEQYF. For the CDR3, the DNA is TGTGCCAGCAGTCCCGGCAGCGGGGTAGTCCACGAGCAGTACTTC.

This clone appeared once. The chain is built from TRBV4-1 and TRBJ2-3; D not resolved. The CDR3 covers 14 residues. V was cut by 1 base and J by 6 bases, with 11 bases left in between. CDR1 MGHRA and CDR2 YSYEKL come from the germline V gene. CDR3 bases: TGCGCCAGCAGCCAAGTAACCTTAGCTGATACGCAGTATTTT. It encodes CASSQVTLADTQYF.

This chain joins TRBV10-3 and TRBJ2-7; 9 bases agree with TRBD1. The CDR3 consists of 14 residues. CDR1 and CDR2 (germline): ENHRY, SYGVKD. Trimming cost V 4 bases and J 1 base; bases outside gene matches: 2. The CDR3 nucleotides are TGTGCCATCAGTGGTGGACAGGGGTCCTACGAGCAGTACTTC. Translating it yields CAISGGQGSYEQYF.

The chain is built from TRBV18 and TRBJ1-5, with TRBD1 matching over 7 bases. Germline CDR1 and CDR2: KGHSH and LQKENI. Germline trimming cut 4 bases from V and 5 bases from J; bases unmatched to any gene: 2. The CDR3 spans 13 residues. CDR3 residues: CASSRTGDQPQHF. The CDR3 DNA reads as TGTGCCAGCTCACGCACAGGGGATCAGCCCCAGCATTTT.

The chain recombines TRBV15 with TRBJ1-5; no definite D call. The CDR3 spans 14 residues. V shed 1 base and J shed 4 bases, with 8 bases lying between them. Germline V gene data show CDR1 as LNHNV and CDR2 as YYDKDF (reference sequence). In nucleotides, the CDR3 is TGTGCCACCAGCAGAGGCCGACGGAATCAGCCCCAGCATTTT. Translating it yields CATSRGRRNQPQHF.

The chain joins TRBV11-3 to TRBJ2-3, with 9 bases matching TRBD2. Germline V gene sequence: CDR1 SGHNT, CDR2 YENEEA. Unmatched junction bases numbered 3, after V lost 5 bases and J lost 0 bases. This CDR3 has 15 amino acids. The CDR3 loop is CASSRGGGSTDTQYF. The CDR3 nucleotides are TGTGCCAGCAGCCGCGGGGGGGGAAGCACAGATACGCAGTATTTT.

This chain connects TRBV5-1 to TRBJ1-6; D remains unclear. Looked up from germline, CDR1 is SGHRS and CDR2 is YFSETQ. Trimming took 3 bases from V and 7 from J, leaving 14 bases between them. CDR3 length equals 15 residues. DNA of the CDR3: TGCGCCAGCAGCTCGGAGCCCCAGGCAAATTCACCCCTCCACTTT. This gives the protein CASSSEPQANSPLHF. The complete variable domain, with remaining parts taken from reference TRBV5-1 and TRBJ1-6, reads KAGVTQTPRYLIKTRGQQVTLSCSPISGHRSVSWYQQTPGQGLQFLFEYFSETQRNKGNFPGRFSGRQFSNSRSEMNVSTLELGDSALYLCASSSEPQANSPLHFGNGTRLTVT.

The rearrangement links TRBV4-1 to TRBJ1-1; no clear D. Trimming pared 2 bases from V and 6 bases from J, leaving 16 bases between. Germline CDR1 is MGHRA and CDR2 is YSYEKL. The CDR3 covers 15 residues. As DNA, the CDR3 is TGCGCCAGCAGCCAATTGGCCAGAAGGTCACCTGAAGCTTTCTTT. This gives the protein CASSQLARRSPEAFF.

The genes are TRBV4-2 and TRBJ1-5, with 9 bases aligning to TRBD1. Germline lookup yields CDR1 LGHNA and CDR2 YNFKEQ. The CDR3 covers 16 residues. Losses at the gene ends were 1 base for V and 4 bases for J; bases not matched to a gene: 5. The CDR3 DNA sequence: TGTGCCAGCAGCCAAGGCCCCGGGACAGGGAATCAGCCCCAGCATTTT. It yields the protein CASSQGPGTGNQPQHF.

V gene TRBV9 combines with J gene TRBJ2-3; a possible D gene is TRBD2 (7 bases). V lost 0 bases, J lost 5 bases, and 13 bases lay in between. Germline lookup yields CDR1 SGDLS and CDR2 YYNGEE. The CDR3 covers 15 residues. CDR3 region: CASSVGGGQGDTQYF. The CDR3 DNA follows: TGTGCCAGCAGCGTAGGCGGGGGCCAAGGAGATACGCAGTATTTT.

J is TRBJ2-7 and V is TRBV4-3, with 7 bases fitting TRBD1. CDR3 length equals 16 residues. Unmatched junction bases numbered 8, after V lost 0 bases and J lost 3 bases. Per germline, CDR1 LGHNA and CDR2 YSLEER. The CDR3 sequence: CASSQEYRGSLYEQYF. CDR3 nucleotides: TGCGCCAGCAGCCAAGAGTACAGGGGATCCCTCTACGAGCAGTACTTC.

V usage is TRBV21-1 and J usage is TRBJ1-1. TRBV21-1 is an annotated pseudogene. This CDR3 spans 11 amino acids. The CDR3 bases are TGTGCCAGCAGCAGGGCGGATGAAGCTTTCTTT. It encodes CASSRADEAFF.

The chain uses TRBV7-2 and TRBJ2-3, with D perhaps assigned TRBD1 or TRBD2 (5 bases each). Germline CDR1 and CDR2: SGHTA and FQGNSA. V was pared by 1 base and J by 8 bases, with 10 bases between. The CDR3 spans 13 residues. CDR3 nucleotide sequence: TGTGCCAGCAGCTTAGGAGGGGTTGGTACGCAGTATTTT. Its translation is CASSLGGVGTQYF. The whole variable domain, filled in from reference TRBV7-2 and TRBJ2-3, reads GAGVSQSPSNKVTEKGKDVELRCDPISGHTALYWYRQSLGQGLEFLIYFQGNSAPDKSGLPSDRFSAERTGGSVSTLTIQRTQQEDSAVYLCASSLGGVGTQYFGPGTRLTVL.

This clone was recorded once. The CDR3 sequence: CASTPNLNTEAFF. CDR3 nucleotides: TGTGCCAGCACCCCCAATCTGAACACTGAAGCTTTCTTT. The chain joins TRBV6-5 to TRBJ1-1, with D hard to call. The CDR3 spans 13 residues. V dropped 7 bases and J dropped 0 bases, with 9 bases sitting between them. CDR1 MNHEY and CDR2 SVGAGI come from the germline V gene.

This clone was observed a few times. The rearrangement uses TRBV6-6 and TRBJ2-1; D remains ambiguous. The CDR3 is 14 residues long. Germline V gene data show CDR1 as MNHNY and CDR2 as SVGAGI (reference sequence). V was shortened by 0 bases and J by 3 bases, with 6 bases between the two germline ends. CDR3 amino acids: CASSYSKIYNEQFF. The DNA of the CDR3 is TGTGCCAGCAGTTACTCGAAGATCTACAATGAGCAGTTCTTC.

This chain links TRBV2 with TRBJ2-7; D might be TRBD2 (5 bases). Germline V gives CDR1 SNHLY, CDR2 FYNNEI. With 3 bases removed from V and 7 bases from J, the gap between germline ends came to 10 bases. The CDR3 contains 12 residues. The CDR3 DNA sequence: TGTGCCAGCAGTGAGTCCACTAGAGAGCAGTACTTC. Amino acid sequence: CASSESTREQYF.